This T cell receptor beta chain was profiled in a study of identical twins. TCRdb fed the 5' RACE reads into MiXCR, producing one record per CDR3 protein. Altogether roughly 280,000 distinct CDR3 sequences are present, roughly 9% being singletons, with the ten largest covering roughly 6.4%. This clonotype was seen more than once but under ten times. The CDR3 has 14 amino acids. Germline V gene lookup returns CDR1 MNHNS and CDR2 SASEGT. V was clipped by 5 bases and J by 4 bases; unmatched bases: 6. In addition, the sample was reused for a study of yellow fever vaccine responses in identical twins.

This TCR derives from a woman aged 18-30 years in good health. The V and J genes are TRBV6-1 and TRBJ2-7, with 9 nucleotides matching TRBD2. The sequencing sample was made of CD8+ T cells sorted from blood. The CDR3 sequence: CASSKWREGYEQYF. The CDR3, as DNA: TGTGCCAGCAGTAAATGGCGGGAGGGGTACGAGCAGTACTTC.